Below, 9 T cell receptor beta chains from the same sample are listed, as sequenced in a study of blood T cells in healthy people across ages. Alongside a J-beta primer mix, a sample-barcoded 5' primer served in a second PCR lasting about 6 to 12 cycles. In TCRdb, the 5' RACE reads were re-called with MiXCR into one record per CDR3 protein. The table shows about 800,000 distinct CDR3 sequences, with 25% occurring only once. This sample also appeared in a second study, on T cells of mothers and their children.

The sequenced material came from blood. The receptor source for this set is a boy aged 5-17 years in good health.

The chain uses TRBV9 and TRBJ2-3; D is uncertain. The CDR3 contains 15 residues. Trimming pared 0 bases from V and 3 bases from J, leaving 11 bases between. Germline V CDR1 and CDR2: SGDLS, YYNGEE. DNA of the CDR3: TGTGCCAGCAGCGTAGACCAGGCCATGACAGATACGCAGTATTTT. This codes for CASSVDQAMTDTQYF.

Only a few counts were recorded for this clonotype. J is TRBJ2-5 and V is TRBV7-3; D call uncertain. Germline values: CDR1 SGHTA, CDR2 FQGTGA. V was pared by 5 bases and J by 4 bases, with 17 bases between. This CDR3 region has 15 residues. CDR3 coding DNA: TGTGCCAGCAGCCCCGACCCCGGAGTGCCAGAGACCCAGTACTTC. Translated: CASSPDPGVPETQYF.

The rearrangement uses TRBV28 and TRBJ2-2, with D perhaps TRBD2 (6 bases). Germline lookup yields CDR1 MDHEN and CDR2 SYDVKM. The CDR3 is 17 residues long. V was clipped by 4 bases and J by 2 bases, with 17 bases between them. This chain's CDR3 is CASSSLGSGRNTGELFF. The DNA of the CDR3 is TGTGCCAGCAGTTCCCTAGGGAGCGGGCGAAACACCGGGGAGCTGTTTTTT. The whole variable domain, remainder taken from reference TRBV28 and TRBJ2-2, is DVKVTQSSRYLVKRTGEKVFLECVQDMDHENMFWYRQDPGLGLRLIYFSYDVKMKEKGDIPEGYSVSREKKERFSLILESASTNQTSMYLCASSSLGSGRNTGELFFGEGSRLTVL.

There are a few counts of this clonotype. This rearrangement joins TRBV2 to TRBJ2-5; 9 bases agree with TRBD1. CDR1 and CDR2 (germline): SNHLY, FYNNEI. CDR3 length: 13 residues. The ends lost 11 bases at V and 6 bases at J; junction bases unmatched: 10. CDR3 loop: CAGSGTGKQTQYF. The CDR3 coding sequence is TGTGCCGGCTCCGGGACAGGGAAGCAGACCCAGTACTTC.

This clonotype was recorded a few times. The CDR3 DNA reads as TGCAGCGTTGAAAGTGGGGACTCCTACGAGCAGTACTTC. It specifies CSVESGDSYEQYF. The rearrangement uses TRBV29-1 and TRBJ2-5, with D unresolved. The end of the DNA fits TRBJ2-7 better, so the J call may be wrong. The CDR3 extends over 13 amino acids. CDR1 SQVTM and CDR2 ANQGSEA come from the germline V gene.

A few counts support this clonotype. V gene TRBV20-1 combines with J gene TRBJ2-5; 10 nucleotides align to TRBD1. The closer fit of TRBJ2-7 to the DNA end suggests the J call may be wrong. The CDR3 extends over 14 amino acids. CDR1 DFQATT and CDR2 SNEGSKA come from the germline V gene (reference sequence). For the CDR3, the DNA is TGCAGTGCCGAGGAAAGACAGGGGGCTAACGAGCAGTACTTC. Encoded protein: CSAEERQGANEQYF.

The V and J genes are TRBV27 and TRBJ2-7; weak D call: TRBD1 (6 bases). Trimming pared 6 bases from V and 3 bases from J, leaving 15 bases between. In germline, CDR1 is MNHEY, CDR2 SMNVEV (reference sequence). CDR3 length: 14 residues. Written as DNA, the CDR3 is TGTGCCAGCAGCCCGGGGACACGTATCTACGAGCAGTACTTC. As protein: CASSPGTRIYEQYF.

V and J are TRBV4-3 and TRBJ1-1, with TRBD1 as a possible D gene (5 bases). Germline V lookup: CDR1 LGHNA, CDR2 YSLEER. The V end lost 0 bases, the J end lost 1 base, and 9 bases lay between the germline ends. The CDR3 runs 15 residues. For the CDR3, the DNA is TGCGCCAGCAGCCAAGATGCGGGGCGGAACACTGAAGCTTTCTTT. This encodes CASSQDAGRNTEAFF.

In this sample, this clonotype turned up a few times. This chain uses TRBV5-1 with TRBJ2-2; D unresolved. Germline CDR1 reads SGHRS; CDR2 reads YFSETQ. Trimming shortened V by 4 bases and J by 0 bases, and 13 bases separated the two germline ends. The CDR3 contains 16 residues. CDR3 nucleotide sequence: TGCGCCAGCAGCCCCCCCCGGGCAGCGAACACCGGGGAGCTGTTTTTT. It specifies CASSPPRAANTGELFF.